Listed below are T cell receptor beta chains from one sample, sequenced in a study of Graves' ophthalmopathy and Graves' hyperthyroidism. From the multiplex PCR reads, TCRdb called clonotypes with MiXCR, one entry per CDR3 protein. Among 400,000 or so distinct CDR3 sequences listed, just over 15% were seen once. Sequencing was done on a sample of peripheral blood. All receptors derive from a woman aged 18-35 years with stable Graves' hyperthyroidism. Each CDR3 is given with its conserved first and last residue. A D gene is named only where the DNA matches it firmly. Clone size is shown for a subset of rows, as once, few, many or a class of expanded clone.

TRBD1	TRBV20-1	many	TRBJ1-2	CSARAGQGGNVYGYTF	TGCAGTGCTAGAGCAGGACAGGGCGGGAACGTGTATGGCTACACCTTC
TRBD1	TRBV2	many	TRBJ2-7	CASRGQGIYYEQYF	TGTGCCAGCAGGGGACAGGGAATATACTACGAGCAGTACTTC
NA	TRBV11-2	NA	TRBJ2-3	CASSPGRSNGDTQYF	TGTGCCAGCAGCCCAGGACGGTCTAACGGAGATACGCAGTATTTT
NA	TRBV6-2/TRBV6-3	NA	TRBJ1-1	CASSYEQGGETEAFF	TGTGCCAGCAGCTACGAGCAGGGAGGTGAGACTGAAGCTTTCTTT
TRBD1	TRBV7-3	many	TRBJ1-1	CASSAQGYHTEAFF	TGTGCCAGCAGCGCACAGGGGTATCACACTGAAGCTTTCTTT
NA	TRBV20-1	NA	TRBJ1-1	CSARALGHPNTEAFF	TGCAGTGCTAGAGCCCTTGGTCACCCGAACACTGAAGCTTTCTTT
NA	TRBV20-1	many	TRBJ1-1	CSAAQLNTEAFF	TGCAGTGCTGCCCAATTGAACACTGAAGCTTTCTTT
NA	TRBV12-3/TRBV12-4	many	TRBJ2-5	CASSLRGSQETQYF	TGTGCCAGCAGTTTACGTGGTTCCCAAGAGACCCAGTACTTC
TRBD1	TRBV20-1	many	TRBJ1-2	CTATGSGYGYTF	TGCACCGCGACAGGGTCTGGCTATGGCTACACCTTC
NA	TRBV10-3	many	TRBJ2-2	CAISESPGSGNGELFF	TGTGCCATCAGTGAATCCCCCGGGTCAGGTAACGGGGAGCTGTTTTTT
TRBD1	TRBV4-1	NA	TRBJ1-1	CASSRDTQGALPPEAFF	TGCGCCAGCAGCCGCGACACCCAGGGGGCGCTTCCCCCTGAAGCTTTCTTT
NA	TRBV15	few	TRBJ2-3	CASLNRGSGTDTQYF	TGTGCCTCCCTGAACCGGGGGTCTGGCACAGATACGCAGTATTTT
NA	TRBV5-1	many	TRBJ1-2	CASSLDRQYGYTF	TGCGCCAGCAGCTTGGACAGGCAATATGGCTACACCTTC
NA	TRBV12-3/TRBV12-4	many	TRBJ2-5	CASSHATGFQETQYF	TGTGCCAGCAGTCACGCGACTGGATTTCAAGAGACCCAGTACTTC
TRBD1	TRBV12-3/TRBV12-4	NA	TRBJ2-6	CASGGGQGRNYEQYF	TGTGCCAGCGGCGGCGGACAGGGGAGGAACTACGAGCAATACTTC
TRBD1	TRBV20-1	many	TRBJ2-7	CSASIPGGAEQYF	TGCAGTGCTTCCATTCCAGGGGGCGCCGAGCAGTACTTC
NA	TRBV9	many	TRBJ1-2	CASSYRLGTGYTF	TGTGCCAGCAGCTACCGGTTGGGGACCGGCTACACCTTC
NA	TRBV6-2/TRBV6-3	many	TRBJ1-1	CASSYPSMNTEAFF	TGTGCCAGCAGTTACCCATCTATGAACACTGAAGCTTTCTTT
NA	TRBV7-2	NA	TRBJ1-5	CASSLGPVTIRHF	TGTGCCAGCAGCTTAGGACCCGTTACTATTCGGCATTTT
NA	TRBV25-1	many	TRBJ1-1	CASRPPGDARNTEAFF	TGTGCCAGCAGGCCCCCCGGGGATGCAAGGAACACTGAAGCTTTCTTT
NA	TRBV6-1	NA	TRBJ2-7	CASPSTRGSYEQYF	TGTGCCAGCCCCTCGACCCGGGGGAGCTACGAGCAGTACTTC
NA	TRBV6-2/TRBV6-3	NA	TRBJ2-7	CASSYGAAYEQYF	TGTGCCAGCAGTTATGGAGCGGCCTACGAGCAGTACTTC
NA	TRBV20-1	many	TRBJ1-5	CSARDWRGDNQPQHF	TGCAGTGCTAGAGATTGGAGGGGGGACAATCAGCCCCAGCATTTT
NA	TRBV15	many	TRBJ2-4	CATSRDWYIKYF	TGTGCCACCAGCAGAGATTGGTACATTAAGTACTTC
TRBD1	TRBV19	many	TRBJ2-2	CASSKQDRDTGELFF	TGTGCCAGTAGTAAGCAGGACAGGGACACCGGGGAGCTGTTTTTT
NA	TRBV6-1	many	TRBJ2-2	CASSPERTNTGELFF	TGTGCCAGCAGTCCCGAGCGGACGAACACCGGGGAGCTGTTTTTT